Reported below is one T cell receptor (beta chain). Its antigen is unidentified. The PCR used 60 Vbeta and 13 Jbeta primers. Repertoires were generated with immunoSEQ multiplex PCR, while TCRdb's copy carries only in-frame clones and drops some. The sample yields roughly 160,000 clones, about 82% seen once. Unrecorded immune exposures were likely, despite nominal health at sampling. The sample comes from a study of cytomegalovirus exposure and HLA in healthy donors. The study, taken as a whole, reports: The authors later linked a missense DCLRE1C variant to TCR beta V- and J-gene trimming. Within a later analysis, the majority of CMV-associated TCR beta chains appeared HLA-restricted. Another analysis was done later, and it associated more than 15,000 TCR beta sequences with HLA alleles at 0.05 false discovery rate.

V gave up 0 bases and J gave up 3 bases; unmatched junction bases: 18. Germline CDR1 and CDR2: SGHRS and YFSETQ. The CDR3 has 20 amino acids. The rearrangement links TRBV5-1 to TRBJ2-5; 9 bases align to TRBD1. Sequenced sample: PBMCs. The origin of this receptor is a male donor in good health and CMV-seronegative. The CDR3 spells CASSLGGLHSGTGREETQYF. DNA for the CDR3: TGCGCCAGCAGCTTGGGGGGCCTGCATTCCGGGACAGGGCGAGAAGAGACCCAGTACTTC. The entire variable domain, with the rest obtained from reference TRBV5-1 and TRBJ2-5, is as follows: KAGVTQTPRYLIKTRGQQVTLSCSPISGHRSVSWYQQTPGQGLQFLFEYFSETQRNKGNFPGRFSGRQFSNSRSEMNVSTLELGDSALYLCASSLGGLHSGTGREETQYFGPGTRLLVL.